This T cell receptor beta chain was obtained from a study of glioma-infiltrating T cells after dendritic cell vaccination. Study-wide results and caveats: Few patients contributed both blood and tumor specimens. Higher pretreatment TIL content predicted longer progression-free time and survival.

Clones were read by immunoSEQ multiplex PCR, and TCRdb kept only the in-frame ones, dropping some. Of over 80,000 clones in the sample, 75% to 90% were seen once. Germline values: CDR1 MGHRA, CDR2 YSYEKL. V was trimmed by 3 bases and J by 0 bases, leaving 14 bases between them. The CDR3 sequence is 16 residues long. About this clone: The antigen remains undetermined.

As to time point: after dendritic cell vaccination, including at tumor progression/relapse. V gene TRBV4-1 combines with J gene TRBJ1-1; D gene ambiguous. The origin of this receptor is a human donor with glioblastoma. The starting material was blood, obtained after dendritic cell vaccination. The CDR3 reads CASSHPEGGMNTEAFF. CDR3 DNA: TGCGCCAGCAGCCACCCCGAGGGCGGAATGAACACTGAAGCTTTCTTT.